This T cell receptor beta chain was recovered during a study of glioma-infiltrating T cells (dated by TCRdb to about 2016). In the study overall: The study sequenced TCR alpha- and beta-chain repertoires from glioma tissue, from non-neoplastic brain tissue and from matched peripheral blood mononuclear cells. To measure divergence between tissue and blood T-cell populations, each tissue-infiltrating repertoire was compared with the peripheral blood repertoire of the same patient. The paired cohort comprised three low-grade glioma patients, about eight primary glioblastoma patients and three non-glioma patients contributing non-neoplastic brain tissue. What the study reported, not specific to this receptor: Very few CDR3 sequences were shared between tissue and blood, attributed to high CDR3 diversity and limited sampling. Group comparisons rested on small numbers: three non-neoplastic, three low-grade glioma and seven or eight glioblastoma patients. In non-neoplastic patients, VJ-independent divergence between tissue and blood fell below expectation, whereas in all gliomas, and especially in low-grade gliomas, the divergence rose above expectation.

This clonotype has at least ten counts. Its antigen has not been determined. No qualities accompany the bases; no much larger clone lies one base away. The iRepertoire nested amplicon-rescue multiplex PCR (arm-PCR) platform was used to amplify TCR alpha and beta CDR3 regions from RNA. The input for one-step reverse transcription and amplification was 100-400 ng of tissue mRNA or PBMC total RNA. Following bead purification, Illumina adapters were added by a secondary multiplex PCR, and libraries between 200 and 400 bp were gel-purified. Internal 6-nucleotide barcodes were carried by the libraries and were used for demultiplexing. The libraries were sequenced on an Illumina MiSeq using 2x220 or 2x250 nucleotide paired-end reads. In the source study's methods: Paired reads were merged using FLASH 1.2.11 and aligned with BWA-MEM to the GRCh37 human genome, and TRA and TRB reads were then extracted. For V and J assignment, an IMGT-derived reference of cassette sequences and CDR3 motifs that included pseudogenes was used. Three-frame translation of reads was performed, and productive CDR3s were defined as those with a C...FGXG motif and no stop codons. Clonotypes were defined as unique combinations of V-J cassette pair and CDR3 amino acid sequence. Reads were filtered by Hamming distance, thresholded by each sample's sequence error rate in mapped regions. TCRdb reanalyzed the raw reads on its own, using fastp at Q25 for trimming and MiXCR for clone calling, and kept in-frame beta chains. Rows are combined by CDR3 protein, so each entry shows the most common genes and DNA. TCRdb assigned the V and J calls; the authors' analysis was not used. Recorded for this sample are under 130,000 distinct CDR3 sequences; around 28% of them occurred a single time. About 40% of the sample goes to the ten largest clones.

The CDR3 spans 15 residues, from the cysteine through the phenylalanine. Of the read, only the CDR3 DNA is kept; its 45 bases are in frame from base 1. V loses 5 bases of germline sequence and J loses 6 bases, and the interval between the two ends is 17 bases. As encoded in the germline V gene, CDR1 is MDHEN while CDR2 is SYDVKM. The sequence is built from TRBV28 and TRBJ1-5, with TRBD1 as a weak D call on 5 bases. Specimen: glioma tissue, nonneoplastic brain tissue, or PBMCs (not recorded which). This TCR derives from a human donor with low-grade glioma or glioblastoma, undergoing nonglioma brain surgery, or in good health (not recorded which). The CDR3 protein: CASSPTGTPSQPQHF. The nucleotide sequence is TGTGCCAGCAGTCCCACCGGGACCCCGAGTCAGCCCCAGCATTTT.